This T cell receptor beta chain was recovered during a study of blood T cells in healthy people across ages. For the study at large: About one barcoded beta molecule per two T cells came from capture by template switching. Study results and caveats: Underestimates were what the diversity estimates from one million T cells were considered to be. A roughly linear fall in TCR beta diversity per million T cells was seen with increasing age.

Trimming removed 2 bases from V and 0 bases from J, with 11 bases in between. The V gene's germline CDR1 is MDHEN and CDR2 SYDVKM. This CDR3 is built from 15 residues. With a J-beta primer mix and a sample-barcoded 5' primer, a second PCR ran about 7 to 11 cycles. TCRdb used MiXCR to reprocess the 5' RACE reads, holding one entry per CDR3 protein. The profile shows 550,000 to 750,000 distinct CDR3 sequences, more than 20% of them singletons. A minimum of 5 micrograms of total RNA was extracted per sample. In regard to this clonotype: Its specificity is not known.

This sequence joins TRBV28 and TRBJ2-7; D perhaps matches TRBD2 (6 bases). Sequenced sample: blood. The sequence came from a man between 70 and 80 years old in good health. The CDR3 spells CASSLNRRDSYEQYF. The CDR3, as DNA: TGTGCCAGCAGTTTAAATAGGAGGGACTCCTACGAGCAGTACTTC.